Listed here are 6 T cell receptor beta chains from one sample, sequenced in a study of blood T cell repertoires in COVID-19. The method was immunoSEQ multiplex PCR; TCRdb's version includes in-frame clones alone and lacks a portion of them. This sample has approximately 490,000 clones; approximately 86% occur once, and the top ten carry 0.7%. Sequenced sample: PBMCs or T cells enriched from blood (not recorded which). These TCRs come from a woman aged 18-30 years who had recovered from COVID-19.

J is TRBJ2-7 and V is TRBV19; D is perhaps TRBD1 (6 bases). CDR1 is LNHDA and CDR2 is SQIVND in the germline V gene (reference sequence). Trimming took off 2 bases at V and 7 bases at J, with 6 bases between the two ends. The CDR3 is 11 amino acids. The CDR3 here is CASSIQGEQYF. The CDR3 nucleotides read TGTGCCAGTAGTATACAGGGGGAGCAGTACTTC.

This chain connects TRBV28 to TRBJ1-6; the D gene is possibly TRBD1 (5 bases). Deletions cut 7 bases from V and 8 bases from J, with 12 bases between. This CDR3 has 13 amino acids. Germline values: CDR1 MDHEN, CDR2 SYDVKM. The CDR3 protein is CASIRQGYSPLHF. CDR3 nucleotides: TGTGCCAGCATTCGTCAGGGTTATTCACCCCTCCACTTT.

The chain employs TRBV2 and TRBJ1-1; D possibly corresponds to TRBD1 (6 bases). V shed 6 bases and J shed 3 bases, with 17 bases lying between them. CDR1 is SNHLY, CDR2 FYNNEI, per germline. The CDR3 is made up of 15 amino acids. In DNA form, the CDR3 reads TGTGCCAGCAGAAAGGGGGGGGCGTCGGACACTGAAGCTTTCTTT. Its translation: CASRKGGASDTEAFF.

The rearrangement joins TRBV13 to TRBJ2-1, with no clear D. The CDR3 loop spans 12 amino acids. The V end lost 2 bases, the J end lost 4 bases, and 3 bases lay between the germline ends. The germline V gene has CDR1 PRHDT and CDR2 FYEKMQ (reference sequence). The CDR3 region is CASSLRYNEQFF. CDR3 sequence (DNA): TGTGCCAGCAGCTTACGTTACAATGAGCAGTTCTTC.

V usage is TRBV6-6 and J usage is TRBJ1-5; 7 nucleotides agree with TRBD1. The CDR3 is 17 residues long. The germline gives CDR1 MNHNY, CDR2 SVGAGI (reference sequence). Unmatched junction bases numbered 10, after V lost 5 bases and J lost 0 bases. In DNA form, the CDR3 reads TGTGCCAGCAGTCCACGACAGGGCTTTTATAGCAATCAGCCCCAGCATTTT. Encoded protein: CASSPRQGFYSNQPQHF.

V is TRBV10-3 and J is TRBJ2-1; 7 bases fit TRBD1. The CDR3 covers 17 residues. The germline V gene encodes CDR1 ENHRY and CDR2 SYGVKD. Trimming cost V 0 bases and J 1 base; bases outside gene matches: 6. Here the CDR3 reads CAISESTGTASYNEQFF. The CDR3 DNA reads TGTGCCATCAGTGAGTCTACCGGGACAGCTTCCTACAATGAGCAGTTCTTC.